The next 12 T cell receptor beta chains were all read from a single sample in a study of T-cell reconstitution after alpha-beta-depleted transplantation in children. For TCRbeta, the library was prepared with unique molecular identifiers. TCRdb passed the PCR reads through MiXCR, listing each CDR3 protein once. The sample consists of around 410,000 distinct CDR3 sequences, approximately 10% of them appearing once. The specimen was PBMCs from the stem cell graft donor, collected from the stem cell graft. The receptors shown here come from a human donor who donated a stem cell graft to a child with acute myeloid leukemia.

The chain has TRBV12-3 or TRBV12-4 and TRBJ2-3; D remains ambiguous. The germline V and J ends were trimmed by 7 bases and 1 base, with 15 bases remaining between them. The CDR3 runs to 15 residues. The CDR3 is CASTFGGIGTDTQYF. The CDR3 DNA follows: TGTGCCAGCACATTCGGTGGTATCGGCACAGATACGCAGTATTTT.

This clonotype was observed many times. The chain recombines TRBV27 with TRBJ2-7; TRBD2 aligns across 8 bases. The length of the CDR3 is 15 residues. Per the germline V gene, CDR1 is MNHEY and CDR2 is SMNVEV (reference sequence). V was pared by 5 bases and J by 0 bases, with 6 bases of the junction left unmatched. The CDR3 loop reads CASSILAGSSYEQYF. CDR3 coding DNA: TGTGCCAGCAGTATTTTAGCGGGATCCTCCTACGAGCAGTACTTC.

This clonotype was counted between two and nine times. V and J are TRBV10-2 and TRBJ2-3, with 7 bases identical to TRBD2. The CDR3 spans 14 residues. Unmatched junction bases numbered 6, after V lost 9 bases and J lost 0 bases. Germline-derived CDR1 and CDR2 are WSHSY and SAAADI. This CDR3 is CASTPSGSTDTQYF. The CDR3 coding sequence is TGCGCCAGTACCCCTAGCGGAAGCACAGATACGCAGTATTTT.

V and J are TRBV12-5 and TRBJ2-5, with a possible D match to TRBD2 (5 bases). The CDR3 loop spans 15 amino acids. Per germline, CDR1 LGHNT and CDR2 FRNRAP. The ends were cut back, 2 bases at V and 3 bases at J, with 13 bases in the middle. The CDR3 sequence: CASGLFWESEETQYF. The DNA of the CDR3 is TGTGCTAGTGGTTTGTTCTGGGAGAGCGAAGAGACCCAGTACTTC.

This rearrangement joins TRBV7-2 to TRBJ2-7; D is ambiguous. The V and J ends lost 5 bases and 3 bases respectively, with 11 bases between them. CDR3 size: 13 residues. Looked up from germline, CDR1 is SGHTA and CDR2 is FQGNSA. The CDR3 here is CASSPWPDYEQYF. The CDR3 DNA reads as TGTGCCAGCAGCCCCTGGCCGGACTACGAGCAGTACTTC.

This clonotype was seen only a few times. V usage is TRBV15 and J usage is TRBJ2-2; TRBD2 might be the D (6 bases). Germline CDR1 reads LNHNV; CDR2 reads YYDKDF (reference sequence). The CDR3 runs to 17 residues. Between the trimmed V and J ends, which lost 2 bases and 5 bases, there was a span of 18 bases. DNA of the CDR3: TGTGCCACCAGCAGACCGACTGGACTGGAGGGGACCGGGGAGCTGTTTTTT. This encodes CATSRPTGLEGTGELFF. The full variable domain, in which reference TRBV15 and TRBJ2-2 provide the parts outside the CDR3, is DAMVIQNPRYQVTQFGKPVTLSCSQTLNHNVMYWYQQKSSQAPKLLFHYYDKDFNNEADTPDNFQSRRPNTSFCFLDIRSPGLGDTAMYLCATSRPTGLEGTGELFFGEGSRLTVL.

This clonotype was counted only a few times. Sequence at one end of the junction differs from germline and may be a read error. V is TRBV7-7 and J is TRBJ2-5; 7 positions agree with TRBD1. CDR3 length: 14 residues. The germline V gene has CDR1 SSHAT and CDR2 FNYEAQ (reference sequence). For the CDR3, the DNA is TGTGCTAGCAGCTTAGCGCAGGGGGAAGAGACCCAGTACTTC. Protein: CASSLAQGEETQYF.

This clonotype was found many times. CDR3 nucleotide sequence: TGTGCCAGCAGTTTATGGGGACTAGCGGGGGGAACAGATACGCAGTATTTT. It yields the protein CASSLWGLAGGTDTQYF. The rearrangement joins TRBV28 to TRBJ2-3; 15 bases line up with TRBD2. The germline V gene encodes CDR1 MDHEN and CDR2 SYDVKM. The V segment lost 0 bases and the J segment 3 bases; nucleotides outside the gene matches: 1. This CDR3 region has 17 residues.

This clonotype was seen a handful of times. The chain carries TRBV3-1 and TRBJ1-1; D is uncertain. Germline loops: CDR1 LGHDT, CDR2 YNNKEL (reference sequence). This CDR3 has 15 amino acids. V was cut by 4 bases and J by 0 bases, with 12 bases left in between. The CDR3 DNA reads as TGTGCCAGCAGCCCGACCCGTCGAATGAACACTGAAGCTTTCTTT. Its protein is CASSPTRRMNTEAFF.

This clonotype was counted only a few times. The rearrangement uses TRBV6-5 and TRBJ2-7; weak D call: TRBD2 (6 bases). CDR1 is MNHEY and CDR2 is SVGAGI in the germline V gene. This CDR3 has 11 amino acids. V dropped 4 bases and J dropped 7 bases, with 8 bases sitting between them. The CDR3 nucleotides are TGTGCCAGCAGTTGGGCGGGAGAGCAGTACTTC. Its protein product is CASSWAGEQYF.

This clonotype occurred a few times. This chain connects TRBV20-1 to TRBJ2-5, with D hard to call. The CDR3 consists of 11 residues. V lost 2 bases, J lost 2 bases, and 3 bases lay in between. Germline lookup yields CDR1 DFQATT and CDR2 SNEGSKA (reference sequence). The CDR3 reads CSARYQETQYF. CDR3 DNA: TGCAGTGCTAGATATCAAGAGACCCAGTACTTC.

This chain connects TRBV20-1 to TRBJ1-4; TRBD1 is a possible D gene (5 bases). CDR1 is DFQATT, CDR2 SNEGSKA, per germline (reference sequence). V was clipped by 6 bases and J by 8 bases, with 22 bases between them. This CDR3 is built from 15 residues. Here the CDR3 reads CSATPGTPRREKLFF. The CDR3 bases are TGCAGTGCAACCCCGGGGACGCCGCGAAGGGAAAAACTGTTTTTT.